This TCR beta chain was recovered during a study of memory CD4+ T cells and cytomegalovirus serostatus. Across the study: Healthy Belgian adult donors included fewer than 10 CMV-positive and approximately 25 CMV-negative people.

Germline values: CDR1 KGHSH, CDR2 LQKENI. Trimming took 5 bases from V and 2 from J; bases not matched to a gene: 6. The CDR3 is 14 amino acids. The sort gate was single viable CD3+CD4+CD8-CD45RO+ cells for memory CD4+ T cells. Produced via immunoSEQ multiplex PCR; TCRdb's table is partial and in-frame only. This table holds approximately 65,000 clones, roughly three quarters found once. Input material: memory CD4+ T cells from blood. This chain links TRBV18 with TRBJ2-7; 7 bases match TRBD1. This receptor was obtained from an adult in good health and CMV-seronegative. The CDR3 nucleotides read TGTGCCAGCTCAAACCAGGGGGATGCCTACGAGCAGTACTTC. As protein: CASSNQGDAYEQYF. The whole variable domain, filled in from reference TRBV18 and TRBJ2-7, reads NAGVMQNPRHLVRRRGQEARLRCSPMKGHSHVYWYRQLPEEGLKFMVYLQKENIIDESGMPKERFSAEFPKEGPSILRIQQVVRGDSAAYFCASSNQGDAYEQYFGPGTRLTVT.